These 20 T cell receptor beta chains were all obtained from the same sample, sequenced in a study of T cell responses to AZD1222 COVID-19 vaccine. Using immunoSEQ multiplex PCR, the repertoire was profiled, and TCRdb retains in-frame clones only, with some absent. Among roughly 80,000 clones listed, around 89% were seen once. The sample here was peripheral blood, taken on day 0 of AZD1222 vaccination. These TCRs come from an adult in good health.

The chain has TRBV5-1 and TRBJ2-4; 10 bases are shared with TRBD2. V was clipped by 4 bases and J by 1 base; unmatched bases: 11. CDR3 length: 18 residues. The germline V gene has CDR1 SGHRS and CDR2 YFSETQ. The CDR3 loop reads CASSPGEGTSAAKNIQYF. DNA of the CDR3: TGCGCCAGCAGCCCGGGGGAGGGGACTAGCGCCGCCAAAAACATTCAGTACTTC.

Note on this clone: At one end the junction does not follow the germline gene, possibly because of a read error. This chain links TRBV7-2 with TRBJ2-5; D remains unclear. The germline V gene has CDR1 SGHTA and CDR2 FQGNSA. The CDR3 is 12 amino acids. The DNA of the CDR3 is TGTGCCAGCAGCTTAGAAGTTCCCCCACACCACTTC. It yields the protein CASSLEVPPHHF.

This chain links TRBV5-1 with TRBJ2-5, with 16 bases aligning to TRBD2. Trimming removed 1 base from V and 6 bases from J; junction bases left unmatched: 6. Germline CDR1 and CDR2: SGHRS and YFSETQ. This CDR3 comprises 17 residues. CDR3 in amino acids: CASSLTGTSGGVKTQYF. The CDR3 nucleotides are TGCGCCAGCAGCTTGACCGGGACTAGCGGGGGGGTGAAGACCCAGTACTTC.

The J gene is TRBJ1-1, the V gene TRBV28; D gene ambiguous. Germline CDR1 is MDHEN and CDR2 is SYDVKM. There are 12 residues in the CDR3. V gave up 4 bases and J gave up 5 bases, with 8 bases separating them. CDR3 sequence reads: CASSSPLTEAFF. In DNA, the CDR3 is TGTGCCAGCAGTTCCCCCCTAACTGAAGCTTTCTTT. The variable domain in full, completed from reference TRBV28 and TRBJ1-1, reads DVKVTQSSRYLVKRTGEKVFLECVQDMDHENMFWYRQDPGLGLRLIYFSYDVKMKEKGDIPEGYSVSREKKERFSLILESASTNQTSMYLCASSSPLTEAFFGQGTRLTVV.

The CDR3 region is CASSLQGITDTQYF. CDR3 nucleotide sequence: TGTGCCAGCAGCTTGCAAGGGATTACAGATACGCAGTATTTT. V usage is TRBV5-5 and J usage is TRBJ2-3; no clear D. Germline loops: CDR1 SGHKS, CDR2 YYEKEE (reference sequence). The CDR3 is 14 residues long. Trimming pared 1 base from V and 3 bases from J, leaving 9 bases between. Drawing the rest from reference TRBV5-5 and TRBJ2-3, the complete variable domain is DAGVTQSPTHLIKTRGQQVTLRCSPISGHKSVSWYQQVLGQGPQFIFQYYEKEERGRGNFPDRFSARQFPNYSSELNVNALLLGDSALYLCASSLQGITDTQYFGPGTRLTVL.

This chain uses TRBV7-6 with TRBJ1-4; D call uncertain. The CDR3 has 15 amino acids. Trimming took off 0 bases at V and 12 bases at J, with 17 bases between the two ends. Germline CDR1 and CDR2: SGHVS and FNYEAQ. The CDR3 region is CASSLALGLNRELFF. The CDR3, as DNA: TGTGCCAGCAGCTTAGCCCTGGGCTTAAATCGGGAACTGTTTTTT.

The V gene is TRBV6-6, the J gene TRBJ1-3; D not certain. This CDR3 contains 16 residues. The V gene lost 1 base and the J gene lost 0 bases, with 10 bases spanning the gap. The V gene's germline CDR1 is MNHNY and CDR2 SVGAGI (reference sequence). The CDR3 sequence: CASSYWSGYSGNTIYF. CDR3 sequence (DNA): TGTGCCAGCAGTTACTGGAGTGGGTACTCTGGAAACACCATATATTTT.

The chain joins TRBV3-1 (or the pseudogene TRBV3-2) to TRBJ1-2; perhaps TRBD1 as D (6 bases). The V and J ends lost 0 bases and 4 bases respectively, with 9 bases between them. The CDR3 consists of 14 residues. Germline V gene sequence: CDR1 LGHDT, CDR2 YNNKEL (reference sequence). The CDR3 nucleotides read TGTGCCAGCAGCCAAGATACAGGGAGCTATGGCTACACCTTC. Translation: CASSQDTGSYGYTF.

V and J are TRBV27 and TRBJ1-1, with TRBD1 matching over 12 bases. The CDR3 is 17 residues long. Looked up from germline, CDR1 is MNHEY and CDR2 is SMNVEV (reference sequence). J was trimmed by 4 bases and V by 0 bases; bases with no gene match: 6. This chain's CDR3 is CASSLSWGDRGPTEAFF. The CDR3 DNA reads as TGTGCCAGCAGTTTATCGTGGGGGGACAGGGGGCCCACTGAAGCTTTCTTT.

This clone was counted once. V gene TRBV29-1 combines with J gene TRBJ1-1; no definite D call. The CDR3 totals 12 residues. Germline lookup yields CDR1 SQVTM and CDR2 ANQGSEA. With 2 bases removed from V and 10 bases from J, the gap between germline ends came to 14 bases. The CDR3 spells CSVELMSGRAFF. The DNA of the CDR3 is TGCAGCGTTGAATTAATGTCAGGCAGAGCTTTCTTT.

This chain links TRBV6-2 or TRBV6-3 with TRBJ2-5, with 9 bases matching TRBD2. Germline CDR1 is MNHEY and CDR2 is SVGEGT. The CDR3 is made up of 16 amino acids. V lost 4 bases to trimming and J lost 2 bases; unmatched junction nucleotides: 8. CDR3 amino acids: CASSSYQTSGQETQYF. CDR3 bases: TGTGCCAGCAGTTCCTACCAGACTAGCGGACAAGAGACCCAGTACTTC.

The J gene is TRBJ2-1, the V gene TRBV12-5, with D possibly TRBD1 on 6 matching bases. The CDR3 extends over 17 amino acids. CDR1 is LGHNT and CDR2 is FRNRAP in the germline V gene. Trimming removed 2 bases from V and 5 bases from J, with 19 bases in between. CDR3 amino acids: CASGLPPGTNYNNEQFF. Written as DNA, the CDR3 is TGTGCTAGTGGTTTGCCTCCCGGGACAAATTACAACAATGAGCAGTTCTTC. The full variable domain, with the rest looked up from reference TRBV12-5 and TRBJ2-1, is DARVTQTPRHKVTEMGQEVTMRCQPILGHNTVFWYRQTMMQGLELLAYFRNRAPLDDSGMPKDRFSAEMPDATLATLKIQPSEPRDSAVYFCASGLPPGTNYNNEQFFGPGTRLTVL.

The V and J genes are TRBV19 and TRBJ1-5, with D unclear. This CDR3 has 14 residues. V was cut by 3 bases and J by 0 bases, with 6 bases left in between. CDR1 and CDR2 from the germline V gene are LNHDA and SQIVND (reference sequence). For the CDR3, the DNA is TGTGCCAGTAGTATCTACGGTAGCAATCAGCCCCAGCATTTT. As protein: CASSIYGSNQPQHF.

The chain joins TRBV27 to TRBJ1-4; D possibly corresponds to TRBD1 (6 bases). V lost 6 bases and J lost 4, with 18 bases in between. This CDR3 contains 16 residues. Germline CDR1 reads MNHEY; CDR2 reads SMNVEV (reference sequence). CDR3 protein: CASSAAEDSSNEKLFF. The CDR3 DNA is TGTGCCAGCAGCGCGGCGGAGGACAGCAGTAATGAAAAACTGTTTTTT.

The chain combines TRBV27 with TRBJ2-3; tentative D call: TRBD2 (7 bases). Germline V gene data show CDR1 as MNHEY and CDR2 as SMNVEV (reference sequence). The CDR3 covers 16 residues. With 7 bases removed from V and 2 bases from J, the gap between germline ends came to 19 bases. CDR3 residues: CASTRAGDIITDTQYF. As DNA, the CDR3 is TGTGCCAGCACTAGGGCGGGGGACATTATCACAGATACGCAGTATTTT.

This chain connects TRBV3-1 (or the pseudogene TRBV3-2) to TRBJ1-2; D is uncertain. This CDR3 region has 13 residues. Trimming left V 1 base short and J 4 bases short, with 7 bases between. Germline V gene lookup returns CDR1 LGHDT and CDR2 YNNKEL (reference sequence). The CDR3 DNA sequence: TGTGCCAGCAGCCAAGGGGCCACCTATGGCTACACCTTC. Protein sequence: CASSQGATYGYTF.

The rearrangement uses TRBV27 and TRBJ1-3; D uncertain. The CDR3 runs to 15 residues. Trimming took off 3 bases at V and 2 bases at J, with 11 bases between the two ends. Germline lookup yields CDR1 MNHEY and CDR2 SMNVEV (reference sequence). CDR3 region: CASSFQAQAGNTIYF. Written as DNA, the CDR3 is TGTGCCAGCAGTTTTCAGGCCCAGGCTGGAAACACCATATATTTT.

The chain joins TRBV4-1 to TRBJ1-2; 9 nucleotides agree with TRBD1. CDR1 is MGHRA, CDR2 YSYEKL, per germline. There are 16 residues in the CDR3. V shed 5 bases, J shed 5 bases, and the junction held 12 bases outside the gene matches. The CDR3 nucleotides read TGCGCCAGCAGCGGTTACCGGGACAGGGAGAAGTATGGCTACACCTTC. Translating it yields CASSGYRDREKYGYTF.

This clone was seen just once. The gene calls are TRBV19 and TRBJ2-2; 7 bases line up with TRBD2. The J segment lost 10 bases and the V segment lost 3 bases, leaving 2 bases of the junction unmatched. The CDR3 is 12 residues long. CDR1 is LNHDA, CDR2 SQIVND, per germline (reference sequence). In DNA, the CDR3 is TGTGCCAGTAGTATCGCGGGGGAGGAGCTGTTTTTT. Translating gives CASSIAGEELFF.

Here the CDR3 DNA reads TGCGCCAGCAGCCAAGTGGGAAATTCACCCCTCCACTTT. Protein product: CASSQVGNSPLHF. The V and J genes are TRBV4-1 and TRBJ1-6; D gene ambiguous. Trimming took off 1 base at V and 7 bases at J, with 5 bases between the two ends. This CDR3 is 13 amino acids long. CDR1 MGHRA and CDR2 YSYEKL come from the germline V gene.